The rows below give T cell receptor beta chains drawn from one sample of a study of blood T cell repertoires in COVID-19. Here immunoSEQ multiplex PCR was the method, and the copy in TCRdb shows in-frame clones only, minus some. The sample holds 110,000 or so clones, roughly 81% seen once. The specimen was peripheral blood. The receptor set was obtained from a man in his forties with acute or convalescent COVID-19. Both conserved end residues are part of each CDR3. The order of the fields is V gene, CDR3 protein.

>TRBV29-1
CSVADTEAFF
>TRBV13
CASSFNLAGSVNEQFF
>TRBV9
CASSVSGGGLETYEQYF
>TRBV13
CASSLVEGGTDTQYF
>TRBV5-6
CASRRTSGGPLYNEQFF
>TRBV25-1
CASSALLLGRNQPQHF
>TRBV10-2
CASSEAPGQGAYEQYF
>TRBV4-1
CASSQGTGSTGELFF
>TRBV6-1
CASSEAVQVINWYEQYF
>TRBV6-5
CASSYRGGQPQHF
>TRBV5-5
CASSSTGQGLSGYTF
>TRBV5-1
CASSSLDLNTEAFF
>TRBV6-5
CASSRAGTDQPQHF
>TRBV18
CASSPGQGYGYTF
>TRBV18
CASSPGASGNTIYF
>TRBV3-1/TRBV3-2
CASSQVSRPGGGELFF
>TRBV3-1/TRBV3-2
CASTNRGSYEQYF
>TRBV3-1/TRBV3-2
CASSLGRENYGYTF
>TRBV5-1
CASSLLLDLNTDTQYF
>TRBV5-4
CASSLGGLVRPSNYGYTF
>TRBV2
CASSEGPFGYTF
>TRBV27
CASSPSRGGWSVVGNQPQHF
>TRBV5-1
CASSLALAGDETQYF
>TRBV7-2
CASSSLGAETQYF
>TRBV9
CASSSRGSGANVLTF
>TRBV5-1
CASQRGPSYNEQFF
>TRBV3-1/TRBV3-2
CASSQETGGPYTQYF
>TRBV6-4
CASSDPGQANEKLFF
>TRBV7-9
CASSPAGLAGGYEQYF
>TRBV4-3
CASSQDLSRGQGKLFF
>TRBV5-8
CASSLLGLYEQYF
>TRBV7-3
CASSTGTFLNTGELFF
>TRBV12-5
CASGEGTGGSRNTEAFF
>TRBV12-3/TRBV12-4
CASRPGTLSQYF
>TRBV6-1
CASSEFRLTGHGYTF
>TRBV7-2
CASSLDGAGLAGAPHF
>TRBV3-1/TRBV3-2
CASSRGTGDNYGYTF
>TRBV4-1
CASSQTRGTGGDYGYTF
>TRBV7-3
CASSEDSLGEQFF
>TRBV5-1
CASSLGLANTGELFF
>TRBV15
CATSSPRWTDTNTGELFF
>TRBV19
CASSGQFYSNQPQHF
>TRBV3-1/TRBV3-2
CASSPGQVSYGYTF
>TRBV19
CASRTAGTVDEQFF
>TRBV2
CATLEGNTEAFF
>TRBV29-1
CSVEEGGAYEQYF
>TRBV4-1
CASSQERPTSGGPAYEQYF
>TRBV6-2/TRBV6-3
CASSYGTSAGVETQYF
>TRBV7-8
CASSLQGLGGNTIYF
>TRBV18
CASSPLRTGASTDTQYF
>TRBV5-1
CASSRSGATDTQYF
>TRBV11-2
CASSSPRDEGLEQYF
>TRBV18
CASSSTGSIFGNTIYF